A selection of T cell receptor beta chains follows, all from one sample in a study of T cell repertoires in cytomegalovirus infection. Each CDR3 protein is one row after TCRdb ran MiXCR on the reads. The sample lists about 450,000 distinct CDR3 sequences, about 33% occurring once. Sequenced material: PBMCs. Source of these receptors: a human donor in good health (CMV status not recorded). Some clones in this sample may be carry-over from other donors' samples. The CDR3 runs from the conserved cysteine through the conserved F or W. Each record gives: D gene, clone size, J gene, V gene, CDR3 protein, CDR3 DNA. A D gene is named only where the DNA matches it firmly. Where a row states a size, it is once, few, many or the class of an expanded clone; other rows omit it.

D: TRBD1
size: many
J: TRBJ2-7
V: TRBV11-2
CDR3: CASSFGTGSHEQYF
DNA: TGTGCCAGCAGCTTCGGGACAGGGTCACACGAGCAGTACTTC

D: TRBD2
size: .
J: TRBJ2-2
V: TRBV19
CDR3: CASSETSGANTGELFF
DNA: TGTGCCAGTAGTGAGACTAGCGGGGCGAACACCGGGGAGCTGTTTTTT

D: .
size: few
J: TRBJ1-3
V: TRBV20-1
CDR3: CSARVGESGNTIYF
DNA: TGCAGTGCTAGAGTAGGGGAGTCTGGAAACACCATATATTTT

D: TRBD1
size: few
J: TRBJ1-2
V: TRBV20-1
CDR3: CSAGGQGSYGYTF
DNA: TGCAGTGCTGGGGGACAGGGTAGCTATGGCTACACCTTC

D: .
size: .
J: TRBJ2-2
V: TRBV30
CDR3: CAWSGAGVNTGELFF
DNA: TGTGCCTGGAGTGGCGCCGGGGTGAACACCGGGGAGCTGTTTTTT

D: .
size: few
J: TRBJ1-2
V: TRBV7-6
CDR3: CASMGQGKLYGYTF
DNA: TGTGCCAGCATGGGGCAGGGCAAACTTTATGGCTACACCTTC

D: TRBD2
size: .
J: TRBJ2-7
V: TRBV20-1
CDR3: CSAGGGSSYEQYF
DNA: TGCAGTGCTGGGGGGGGGAGCTCCTACGAGCAGTACTTC

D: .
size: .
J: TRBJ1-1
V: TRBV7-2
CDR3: CASSQNGNTEALF
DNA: TGTGCCAGCAGCCAGAACGGCAACACTGAAGCTTTATTT

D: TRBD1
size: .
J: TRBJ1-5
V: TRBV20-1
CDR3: CSARTERQGHGYQPQHF
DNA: TGCAGTGCTCGTACCGAGCGACAGGGTCATGGCTATCAGCCCCAGCATTTT

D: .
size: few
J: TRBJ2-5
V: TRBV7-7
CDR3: CASSSRRLETQYF
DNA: TGTGCTAGCAGCTCTAGGCGTCTCGAGACCCAGTACTTC

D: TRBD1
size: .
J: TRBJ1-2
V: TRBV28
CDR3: CAIRSTTGGRGYTF
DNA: TGTGCCATCAGGTCTACCACAGGGGGCCGTGGCTACACCTTC

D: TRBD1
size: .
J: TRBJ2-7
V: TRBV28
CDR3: CASTKDRGLPYEQYF
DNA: TGTGCCAGCACCAAAGACAGGGGACTCCCCTACGAGCAGTACTTC

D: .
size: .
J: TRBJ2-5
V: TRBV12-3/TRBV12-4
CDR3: CASSRSTGGTETQYF
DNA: TGTGCCAGCAGCCGATCCACCGGAGGAACAGAGACCCAGTACTTC

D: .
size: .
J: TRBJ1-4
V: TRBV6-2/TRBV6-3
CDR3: CASRSGTGNEKLFF
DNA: TGTGCCAGCAGATCCGGGACGGGAAATGAAAAACTGTTTTTT

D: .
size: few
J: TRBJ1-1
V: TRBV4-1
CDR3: CASSQDLALRQKNTEAFF
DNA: TGCGCCAGCAGCCAAGACCTCGCTCTGAGACAGAAGAACACTGAAGCTTTCTTT

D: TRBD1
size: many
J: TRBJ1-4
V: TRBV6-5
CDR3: CASSWGQANEKLFF
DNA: TGTGCCAGCAGTTGGGGACAGGCCAATGAAAAACTGTTTTTT

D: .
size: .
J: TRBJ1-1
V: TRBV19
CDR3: CASKRGLNTEFFF
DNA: TGTGCCAGTAAGAGGGGCCTGAACACTGAATTTTTCTTT

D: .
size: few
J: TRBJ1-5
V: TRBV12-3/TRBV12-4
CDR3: CASSSTGTASNQPQHF
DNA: TGTGCCAGCAGTTCCACCGGGACGGCTAGCAATCAGCCCCAGCATTTT

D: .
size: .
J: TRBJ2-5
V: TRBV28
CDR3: CASSLRRTQPKETQYF
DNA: TGTGCCAGCAGTCTTAGACGCACACAACCGAAAGAGACCCAGTACTTC

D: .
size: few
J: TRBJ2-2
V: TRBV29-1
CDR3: CSVEGVLGGELFF
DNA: TGCAGCGTTGAAGGTGTCCTAGGCGGGGAGCTGTTTTTT